One sample yielded the 17 T cell receptor beta chains listed below, sequenced in a study of T cells after yellow fever vaccination. MiXCR, applied by TCRdb to the 5' RACE reads, yields one record per CDR3 protein. Of a few hundred thousand distinct CDR3 sequences in the sample, roughly 3.5% were seen once. The starting material was PBMCs, obtained on the day of the yellow fever booster vaccination. These receptors were taken from a man aged 18 to 30 who received the YFV17D yellow fever vaccine.

This chain uses TRBV5-1 with TRBJ1-1; 9 nucleotides match TRBD1. V lost 1 base and J lost 4; bases outside the gene matches: 5. The CDR3 length is 15 residues. Germline lookup yields CDR1 SGHRS and CDR2 YFSETQ. In DNA, the CDR3 is TGCGCCAGCAGCTTGTCGGGACAGGGAGGCACTGAAGCTTTCTTT. This gives the protein CASSLSGQGGTEAFF. Together with reference TRBV5-1 and TRBJ1-1, the CDR3 gives the full variable domain: KAGVTQTPRYLIKTRGQQVTLSCSPISGHRSVSWYQQTPGQGLQFLFEYFSETQRNKGNFPGRFSGRQFSNSRSEMNVSTLELGDSALYLCASSLSGQGGTEAFFGQGTRLTVV.

This clonotype was recorded at least ten times. The rearrangement uses TRBV11-2 and TRBJ2-2, with 7 bases identical to TRBD1. Germline values: CDR1 SGHAT, CDR2 FQNNGV. V trimming: 2 bases; J trimming: 0 bases; junction bases outside the gene matches: 9. The CDR3 consists of 18 residues. CDR3 DNA sequence: TGTGCCAGCAGCTTAACCCGGACGGGACAGCCGAACACCGGGGAGCTGTTTTTT. This encodes CASSLTRTGQPNTGELFF.

This clonotype was observed at least ten times. The chain links TRBV20-1 to TRBJ1-3; 7 positions match TRBD1. Germline trimming cut 0 bases from V and 2 bases from J; bases unmatched to any gene: 4. The CDR3 contains 15 residues. Germline values: CDR1 DFQATT, CDR2 SNEGSKA (reference sequence). This CDR3 is CSARDPGQPGNTIYF. In nucleotides, the CDR3 is TGCAGTGCTAGAGACCCGGGACAGCCTGGAAACACCATATATTTT.

This clonotype came up many times. The CDR3 nucleotides read TGTGCCAGCAGCTTAGATGGCCTAGGCCTAACCCCCGAAAAACTGTTTTTT. Translation gives CASSLDGLGLTPEKLFF. The V call is TRBV11-2, the J call TRBJ1-4; the D is unclear. This CDR3 is built from 17 residues. Trimming cost V 0 bases and J 8 bases, with 19 bases left between them. Germline V gene lookup returns CDR1 SGHAT and CDR2 FQNNGV. Drawing the rest from reference TRBV11-2 and TRBJ1-4, the complete variable domain is EAGVAQSPRYKIIEKRQSVAFWCNPISGHATLYWYQQILGQGPKLLIQFQNNGVVDDSQLPKDRFSAERLKGVDSTLKIQPAKLEDSAVYLCASSLDGLGLTPEKLFFGSGTQLSVL.

This clonotype was counted ten times or more. The gene calls are TRBV7-2 and TRBJ2-1; the D is unclear. Germline assignment: CDR1 SGHTA and CDR2 FQGNSA. The germline V and J ends were trimmed by 1 base and 6 bases, with 10 bases remaining between them. The CDR3 is 14 amino acids. CDR3 DNA: TGTGCCAGCAGCTTAGGGCCAGCGCTCAATGAGCAGTTCTTC. It specifies CASSLGPALNEQFF.

In this sample, this clonotype turned up a few times. V usage is TRBV20-1 and J usage is TRBJ1-2; D might be TRBD1 (5 bases). Germline values: CDR1 DFQATT, CDR2 SNEGSKA (reference sequence). V dropped 6 bases and J dropped 2 bases, with 25 bases sitting between them. This CDR3 spans 17 amino acids. The DNA for the CDR3 is TGCAGTGCCATACCCTCTGTTTCTCCTACAGGCAACTATGGCTACACCTTC. Amino acids: CSAIPSVSPTGNYGYTF.

This clonotype was seen ten or more times. The chain uses TRBV7-9 and TRBJ2-3; unclear D gene. CDR1 is SEHNR and CDR2 is FQNEAQ in the germline V gene (reference sequence). CDR3 length: 19 amino acids. Trimming took 2 bases from V and 0 from J, leaving 21 bases between them. In nucleotides, the CDR3 is TGTGCCAGCAGCTTAAGTTGGGCAGGCCGAGTCTCTAGCACAGATACGCAGTATTTT. Translation: CASSLSWAGRVSSTDTQYF.

There are many counts of this clonotype. V usage is TRBV5-1 and J usage is TRBJ2-3; tentative D call: TRBD2 (6 bases). The CDR3 contains 15 residues. Germline V gives CDR1 SGHRS, CDR2 YFSETQ. The ends were cut back, 0 bases at V and 1 base at J, with 9 bases in the middle. The CDR3 region is CASSLVASGTDTQYF. CDR3 coding DNA: TGCGCCAGCAGCTTGGTTGCTAGCGGCACAGATACGCAGTATTTT.

This clonotype was detected ten times or more. The chain couples TRBV7-2 to TRBJ1-5; D is undetermined. Germline CDR1 is SGHTA and CDR2 is FQGNSA. V was trimmed by 5 bases and J by 5 bases, leaving 4 bases between them. The CDR3 extends over 11 amino acids. The CDR3 nucleotides are TGTGCCAGCAGCCATTATCAGCCCCAGCATTTT. Translating it yields CASSHYQPQHF.

This clonotype was detected ten times or more. The chain is built from TRBV7-8 and TRBJ2-3; 9 bases line up with TRBD1. This CDR3 spans 16 amino acids. CDR1 and CDR2 (germline): SGHVS, FQNEAQ. Trimming at V came to 3 bases and at J to 1 base, leaving 5 bases not matched to a gene. DNA of the CDR3: TGTGCCAGCAGCTTCCCGACAGGGGGAGGCACAGATACGCAGTATTTT. Its protein product is CASSFPTGGGTDTQYF.

This clonotype was found many times. The chain combines TRBV11-2 with TRBJ1-1; D ambiguous. This CDR3 has 12 amino acids. Trimming removed 3 bases at V and 11 bases at J, with 13 bases between. Germline V gene data show CDR1 as SGHAT and CDR2 as FQNNGV. The CDR3 spells CASSFYAAAAFF. CDR3 coding DNA: TGTGCCAGCAGCTTTTATGCAGCGGCGGCTTTCTTT.

This clonotype was detected ten times or more. The J gene is TRBJ1-4, the V gene TRBV7-9; D is ambiguous. Germline values: CDR1 SEHNR, CDR2 FQNEAQ (reference sequence). The CDR3 sequence is 13 residues long. Trimming took off 7 bases at V and 1 base at J, with 7 bases between the two ends. CDR3: CASIRITNEKLFF. The CDR3 coding sequence is TGTGCCAGCATCAGGATAACTAATGAAAAACTGTTTTTT. The entire variable domain, with the rest obtained from reference TRBV7-9 and TRBJ1-4, is as follows: DTGVSQNPRHKITKRGQNVTFRCDPISEHNRLYWYRQTLGQGPEFLTYFQNEAQLEKSRLLSDRFSAERPKGSFSTLEIQRTEQGDSAMYLCASIRITNEKLFFGSGTQLSVL.

The chain joins TRBV12-3 or TRBV12-4 to TRBJ1-1, with D possibly being TRBD1 (6 bases). The V end was cut by 9 bases, the J end by 4 bases, with 12 bases between. There are 12 residues in the CDR3. CDR3 sequence reads: CASTQGSTEAFF. The DNA for the CDR3 is TGTGCCAGTACCCAGGGGAGCACTGAAGCTTTCTTT.

The table lists this clonotype with a few counts. This chain joins TRBV15 and TRBJ1-5, with D maybe TRBD1 (6 bases). The CDR3 is 14 amino acids. The V and J ends lost 9 bases and 4 bases respectively, with 16 bases between them. The germline V gene encodes CDR1 LNHNV and CDR2 YYDKDF (reference sequence). The CDR3 loop is CATDRIVGNQPQHF. The CDR3 region has the DNA TGTGCCACAGACAGGATCGTAGGGAATCAGCCCCAGCATTTT.

The CDR3 nucleotides read TGTGCCAGCAGCTTGGGGGGGACAGCGTCCCCTTACGAGCAGTACGTC. Amino acid sequence: CASSLGGTASPYEQYV. The chain employs TRBV5-4 and TRBJ2-7; 7 positions agree with TRBD1. V dropped 0 bases and J dropped 4; count of bases not matched to a gene: 10. The germline V gene encodes CDR1 SGHNT and CDR2 YYREEE (reference sequence). The CDR3 is 16 amino acids.

This clonotype was detected many times. The chain combines TRBV7-6 with TRBJ2-3; 8 nucleotides agree with TRBD2. This CDR3 comprises 14 residues. The V gene end was trimmed by 3 bases and the J gene end by 5 bases; junction bases not matched to a gene: 4. Germline CDR1 is SGHVS and CDR2 is FNYEAQ. This chain's CDR3 is CASSFSGVGDTQYF. CDR3 coding DNA: TGTGCCAGCAGCTTTAGCGGGGTGGGAGATACGCAGTATTTT.

This clonotype occurred a few times. The chain recombines TRBV5-1 with TRBJ1-1; D remains unclear. CDR1 SGHRS and CDR2 YFSETQ come from the germline V gene. V lost 3 bases and J lost 3, with 12 bases in between. This CDR3 spans 14 amino acids. For the CDR3, the DNA is TGCGCCAGCAGCTGGAGGGTGGACCACACTGAAGCTTTCTTT. Residues: CASSWRVDHTEAFF.